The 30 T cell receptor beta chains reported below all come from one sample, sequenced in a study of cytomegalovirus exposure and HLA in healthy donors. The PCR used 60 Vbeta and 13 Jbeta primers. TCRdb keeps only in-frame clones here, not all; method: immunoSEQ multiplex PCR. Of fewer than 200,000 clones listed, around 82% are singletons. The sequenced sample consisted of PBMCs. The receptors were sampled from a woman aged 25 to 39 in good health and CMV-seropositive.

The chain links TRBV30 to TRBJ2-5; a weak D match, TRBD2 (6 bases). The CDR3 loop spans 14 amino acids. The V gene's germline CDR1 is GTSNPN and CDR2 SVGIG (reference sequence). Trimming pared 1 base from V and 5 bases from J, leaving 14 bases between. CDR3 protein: CAWSGAGRFETQYF. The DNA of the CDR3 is TGTGCCTGGAGTGGGGCGGGAAGGTTTGAGACCCAGTACTTC.

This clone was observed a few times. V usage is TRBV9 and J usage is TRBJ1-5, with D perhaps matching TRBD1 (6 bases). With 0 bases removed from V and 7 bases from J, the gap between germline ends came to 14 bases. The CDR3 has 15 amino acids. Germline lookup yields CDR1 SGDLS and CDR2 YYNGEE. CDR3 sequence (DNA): TGTGCCAGCAGCGTAGGTGGGGGGGCAGGACAGCCCCAGCATTTT. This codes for CASSVGGGAGQPQHF.

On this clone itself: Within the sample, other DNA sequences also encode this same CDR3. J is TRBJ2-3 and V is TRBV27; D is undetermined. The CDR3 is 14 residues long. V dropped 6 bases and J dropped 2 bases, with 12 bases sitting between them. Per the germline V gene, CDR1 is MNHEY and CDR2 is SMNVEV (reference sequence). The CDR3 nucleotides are TGTGCCAGCAGGCTGGCCGGGTCCACAGATACGCAGTATTTT. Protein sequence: CASRLAGSTDTQYF.

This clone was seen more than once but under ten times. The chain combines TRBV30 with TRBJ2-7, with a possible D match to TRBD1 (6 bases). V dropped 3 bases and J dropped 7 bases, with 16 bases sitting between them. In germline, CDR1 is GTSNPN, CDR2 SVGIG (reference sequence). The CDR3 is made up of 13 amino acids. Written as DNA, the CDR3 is TGTGCCTGGAGCTTCTCACAGGGCGGGGAGCAGTACTTC. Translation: CAWSFSQGGEQYF.

The CDR3 loop is CASSLERGTEAFF. CDR3 sequence (DNA): TGCGCCAGCAGCCTGGAGCGTGGCACTGAAGCTTTCTTT. The V and J genes are TRBV5-1 and TRBJ1-1; D is undetermined. In germline, CDR1 is SGHRS, CDR2 YFSETQ. With 4 bases removed from V and 4 bases from J, the gap between germline ends came to 11 bases. This CDR3 is built from 13 residues.

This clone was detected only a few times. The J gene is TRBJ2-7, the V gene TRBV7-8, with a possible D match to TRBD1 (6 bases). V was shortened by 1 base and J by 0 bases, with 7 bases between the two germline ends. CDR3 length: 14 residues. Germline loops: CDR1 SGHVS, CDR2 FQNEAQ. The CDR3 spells CASSLGQASYEQYF. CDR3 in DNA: TGTGCCAGCAGCTTAGGACAGGCCTCCTACGAGCAGTACTTC.

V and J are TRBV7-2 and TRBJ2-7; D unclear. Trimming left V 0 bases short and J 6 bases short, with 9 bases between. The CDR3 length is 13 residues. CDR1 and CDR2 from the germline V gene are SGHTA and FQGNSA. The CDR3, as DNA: TGTGCCAGCAGCTTAGCTCACTGGGCCGAGCAGTACTTC. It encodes CASSLAHWAEQYF.

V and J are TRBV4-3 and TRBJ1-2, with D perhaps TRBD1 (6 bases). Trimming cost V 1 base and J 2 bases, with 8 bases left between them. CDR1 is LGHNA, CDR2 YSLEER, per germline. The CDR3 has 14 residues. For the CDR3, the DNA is TGCGCCAGCAGCCAAGGTACAGGGAACTATGGCTACACCTTC. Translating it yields CASSQGTGNYGYTF.

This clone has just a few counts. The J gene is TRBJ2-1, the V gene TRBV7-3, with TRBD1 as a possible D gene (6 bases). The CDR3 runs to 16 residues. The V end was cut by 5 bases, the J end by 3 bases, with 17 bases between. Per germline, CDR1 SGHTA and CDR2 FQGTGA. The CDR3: CASSPGAGAGYNEQFF. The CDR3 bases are TGTGCCAGCAGCCCCGGGGCAGGGGCGGGCTACAATGAGCAGTTCTTC. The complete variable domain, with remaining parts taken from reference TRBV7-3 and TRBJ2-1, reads GAGVSQTPSNKVTEKGKYVELRCDPISGHTALYWYRQSLGQGPEFLIYFQGTGAADDSGLPNDRFFAVRPEGSVSTLKIQRTERGDSAVYLCASSPGAGAGYNEQFFGPGTRLTVL.

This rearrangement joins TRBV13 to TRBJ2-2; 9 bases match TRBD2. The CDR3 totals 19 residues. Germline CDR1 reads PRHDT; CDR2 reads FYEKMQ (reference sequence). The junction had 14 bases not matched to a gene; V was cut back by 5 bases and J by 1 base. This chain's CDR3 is CASSRTRGTSIKNTGELFF. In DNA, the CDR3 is TGTGCCAGCAGCCGAACAAGGGGGACTAGCATTAAGAACACCGGGGAGCTGTTTTTT. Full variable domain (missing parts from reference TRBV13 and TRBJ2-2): AAGVIQSPRHLIKEKRETATLKCYPIPRHDTVYWYQQGPGQDPQFLISFYEKMQSDKGSIPDRFSAQQFSDYHSELNMSSLELGDSALYFCASSRTRGTSIKNTGELFFGEGSRLTVL.

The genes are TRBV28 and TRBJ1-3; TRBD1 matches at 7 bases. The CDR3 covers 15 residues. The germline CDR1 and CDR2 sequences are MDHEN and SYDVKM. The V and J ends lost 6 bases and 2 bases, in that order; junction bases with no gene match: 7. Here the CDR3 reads CASSIPGQPGNTIYF. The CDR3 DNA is TGTGCCAGCAGCATTCCGGGACAGCCTGGAAACACCATATATTTT. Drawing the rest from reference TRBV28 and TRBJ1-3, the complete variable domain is DVKVTQSSRYLVKRTGEKVFLECVQDMDHENMFWYRQDPGLGLRLIYFSYDVKMKEKGDIPEGYSVSREKKERFSLILESASTNQTSMYLCASSIPGQPGNTIYFGEGSWLTVV.

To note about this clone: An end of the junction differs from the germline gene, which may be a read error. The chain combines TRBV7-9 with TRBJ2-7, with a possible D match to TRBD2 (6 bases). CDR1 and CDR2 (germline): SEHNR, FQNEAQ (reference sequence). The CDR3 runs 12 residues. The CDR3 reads CSSSLGGPEQYF. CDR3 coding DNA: TGTTCCAGCAGCTTAGGAGGGCCCGAGCAGTACTTC.

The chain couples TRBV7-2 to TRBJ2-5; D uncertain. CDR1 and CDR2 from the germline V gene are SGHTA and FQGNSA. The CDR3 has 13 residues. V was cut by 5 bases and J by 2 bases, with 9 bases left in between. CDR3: CASSTRQQETQYF. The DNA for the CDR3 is TGTGCCAGCAGCACCCGACAACAAGAGACCCAGTACTTC.

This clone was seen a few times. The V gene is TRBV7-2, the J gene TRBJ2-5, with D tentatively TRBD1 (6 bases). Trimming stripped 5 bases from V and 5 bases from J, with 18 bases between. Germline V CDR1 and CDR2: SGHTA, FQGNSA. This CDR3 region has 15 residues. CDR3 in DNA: TGTGCCAGCAGCGCGACAGGTGTTTCTTTGGAGACCCAGTACTTC. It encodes CASSATGVSLETQYF.

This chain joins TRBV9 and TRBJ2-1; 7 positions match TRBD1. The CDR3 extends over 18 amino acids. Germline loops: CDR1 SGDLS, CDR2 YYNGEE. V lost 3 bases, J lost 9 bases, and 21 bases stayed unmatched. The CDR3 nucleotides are TGTGCCAGCAGCGCGCGACACTCCGGGACAGCCTTTTTTCGTGAGCAGTTCTTC. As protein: CASSARHSGTAFFREQFF.

The chain's CDR3 is CASSFTGSNYGYTF. CDR3 DNA: TGTGCCAGCAGCTTCACGGGGAGCAACTATGGCTACACCTTC. This chain joins TRBV7-2 and TRBJ1-2; the D is unclear. Trimming removed 3 bases from V and 2 bases from J, with 10 bases in between. The CDR3 covers 14 residues. The germline V gene has CDR1 SGHTA and CDR2 FQGNSA. Full variable domain (missing parts from reference TRBV7-2 and TRBJ1-2): GAGVSQSPSNKVTEKGKDVELRCDPISGHTALYWYRQSLGQGLEFLIYFQGNSAPDKSGLPSDRFSAERTGGSVSTLTIQRTQQEDSAVYLCASSFTGSNYGYTFGSGTRLTVV.

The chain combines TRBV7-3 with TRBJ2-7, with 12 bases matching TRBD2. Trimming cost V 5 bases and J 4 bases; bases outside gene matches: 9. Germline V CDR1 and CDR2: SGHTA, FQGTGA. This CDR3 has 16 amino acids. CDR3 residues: CASSRGLAGMQYEQYF. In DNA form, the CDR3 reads TGTGCCAGCAGCCGTGGACTAGCGGGGATGCAATACGAGCAGTACTTC.

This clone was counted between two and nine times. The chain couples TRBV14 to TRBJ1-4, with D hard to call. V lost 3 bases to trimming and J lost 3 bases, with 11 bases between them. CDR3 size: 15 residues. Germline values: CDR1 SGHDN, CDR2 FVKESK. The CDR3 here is CASSQNRAANEKLFF. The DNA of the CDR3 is TGTGCCAGCAGCCAGAACAGAGCGGCTAATGAAAAACTGTTTTTT.

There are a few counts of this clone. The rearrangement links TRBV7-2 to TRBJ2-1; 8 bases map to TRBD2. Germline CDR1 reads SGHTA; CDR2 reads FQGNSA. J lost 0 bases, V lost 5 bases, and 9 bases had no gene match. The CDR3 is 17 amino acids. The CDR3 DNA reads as TGTGCCAGCAGCCGGGGGGGGGTACGAAGCTCCTACAATGAGCAGTTCTTC. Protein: CASSRGGVRSSYNEQFF. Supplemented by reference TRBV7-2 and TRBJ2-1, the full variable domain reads GAGVSQSPSNKVTEKGKDVELRCDPISGHTALYWYRQSLGQGLEFLIYFQGNSAPDKSGLPSDRFSAERTGGSVSTLTIQRTQQEDSAVYLCASSRGGVRSSYNEQFFGPGTRLTVL.

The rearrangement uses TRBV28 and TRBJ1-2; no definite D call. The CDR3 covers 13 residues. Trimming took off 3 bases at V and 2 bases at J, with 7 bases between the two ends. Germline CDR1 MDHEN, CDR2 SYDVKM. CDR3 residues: CASSFVRNYGYTF. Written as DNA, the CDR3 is TGTGCCAGCAGTTTTGTCAGGAACTATGGCTACACCTTC.

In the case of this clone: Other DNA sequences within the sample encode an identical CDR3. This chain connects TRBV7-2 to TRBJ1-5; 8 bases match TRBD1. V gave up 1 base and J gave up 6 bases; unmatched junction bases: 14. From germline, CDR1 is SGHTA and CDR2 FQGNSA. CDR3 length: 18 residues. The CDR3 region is CASSLGAVAGGSGQPQHF. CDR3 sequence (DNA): TGTGCCAGCAGCTTAGGGGCTGTGGCAGGGGGCTCGGGTCAGCCCCAGCATTTT.

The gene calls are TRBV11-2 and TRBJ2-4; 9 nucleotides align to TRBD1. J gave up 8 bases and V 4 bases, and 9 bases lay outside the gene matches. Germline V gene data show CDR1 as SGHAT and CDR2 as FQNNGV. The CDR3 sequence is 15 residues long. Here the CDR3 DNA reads TGTGCCAGCAGCTCTCCGGGACAGGGAATGTACATTCAGTACTTC. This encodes CASSSPGQGMYIQYF.

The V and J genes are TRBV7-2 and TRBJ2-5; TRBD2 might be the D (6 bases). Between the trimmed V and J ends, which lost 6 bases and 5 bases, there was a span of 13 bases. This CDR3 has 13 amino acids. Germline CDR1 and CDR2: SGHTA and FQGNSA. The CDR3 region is CASRPGTGETQYF. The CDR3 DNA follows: TGTGCCAGCAGACCCGGGACTGGGGAGACCCAGTACTTC.

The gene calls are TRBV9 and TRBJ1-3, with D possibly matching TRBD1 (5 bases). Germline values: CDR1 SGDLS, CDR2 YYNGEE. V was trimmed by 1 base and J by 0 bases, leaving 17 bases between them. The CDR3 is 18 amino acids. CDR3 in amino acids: CASSVSGGTGDSGNTIYF. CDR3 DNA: TGTGCCAGCAGCGTATCGGGTGGGACTGGTGACTCTGGAAACACCATATATTTT.

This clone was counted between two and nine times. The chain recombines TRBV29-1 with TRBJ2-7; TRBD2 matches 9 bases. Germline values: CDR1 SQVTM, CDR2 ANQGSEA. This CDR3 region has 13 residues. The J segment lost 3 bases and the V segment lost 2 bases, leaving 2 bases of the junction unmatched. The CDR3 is CSVESREGYEQYF. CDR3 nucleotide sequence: TGCAGCGTTGAATCGCGGGAGGGCTACGAGCAGTACTTC.

The CDR3 DNA sequence: TGTGCCAGCAGTTTGAGACAGGGGAACTATGGCTACACCTTC. This sequence encodes CASSLRQGNYGYTF. The chain uses TRBV2 and TRBJ1-2; 8 bases are shared with TRBD1. This CDR3 contains 14 residues. V trimming: 5 bases; J trimming: 2 bases; junction bases outside the gene matches: 4. CDR1 and CDR2 (germline): SNHLY, FYNNEI.

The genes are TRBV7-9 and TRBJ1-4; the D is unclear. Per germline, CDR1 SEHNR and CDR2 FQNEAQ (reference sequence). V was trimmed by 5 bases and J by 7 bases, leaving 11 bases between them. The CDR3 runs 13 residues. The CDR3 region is CASSTEAGEKLFF. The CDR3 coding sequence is TGTGCCAGCAGCACCGAAGCAGGTGAAAAACTGTTTTTT.

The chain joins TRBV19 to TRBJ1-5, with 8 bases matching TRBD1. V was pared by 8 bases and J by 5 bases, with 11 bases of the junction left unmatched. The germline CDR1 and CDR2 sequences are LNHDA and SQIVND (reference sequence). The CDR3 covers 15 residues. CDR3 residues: CASAKTGTGYQPQHF. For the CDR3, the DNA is TGTGCCAGTGCTAAAACCGGGACAGGCTATCAGCCCCAGCATTTT.

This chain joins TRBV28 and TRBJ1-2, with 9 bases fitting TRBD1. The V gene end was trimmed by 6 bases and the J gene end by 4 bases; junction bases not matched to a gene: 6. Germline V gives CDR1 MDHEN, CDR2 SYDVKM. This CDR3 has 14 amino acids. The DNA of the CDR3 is TGTGCCAGCAGAGCCGGGACAGGGCTCTATGGCTACACCTTC. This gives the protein CASRAGTGLYGYTF.

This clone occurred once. CDR3 amino acids: CASRAHYEQYF. The CDR3 nucleotides read TGTGCCAGCAGAGCTCACTACGAGCAGTACTTC. The rearrangement joins TRBV28 to TRBJ2-7; D is uncertain. The CDR3 length is 11 residues. Between the trimmed V and J ends, which lost 6 bases and 3 bases, there was a span of 6 bases. Germline CDR1 is MDHEN and CDR2 is SYDVKM.